This entry lists 7 T cell receptor beta chains sequenced from one sample in a study of patients and donors after allogeneic stem cell transplantation. TCRdb recomputed calls from the RT-PCR reads with MiXCR, one row per CDR3 protein. Among about 230,000 distinct CDR3 sequences listed, roughly an eighth were seen once. The material sequenced was blood, either unsorted or a sorted T cell fraction (not recorded which). These receptors were obtained from a human donor who was either an allogeneic HSCT recipient or a stem cell or donor lymphocyte infusion donor (not recorded which). It is not recorded whose cells these are; they may come from a transplant donor.

In its sample, this clonotype was seen many times. This sequence joins TRBV7-2 and TRBJ2-7; 7 nucleotides line up with TRBD1. Germline CDR1 SGHTA, CDR2 FQGNSA. Trimming took 4 bases from V and 2 from J; bases not matched to a gene: 8. The CDR3 is 15 amino acids. The CDR3 bases are TGTGCCAGCAGCTCTAACTGGGGGACAGCCTACGAGCAGTACTTC. It is translated as CASSSNWGTAYEQYF. Combining the CDR3 with reference TRBV7-2 and TRBJ2-7 gives the whole variable domain GAGVSQSPSNKVTEKGKDVELRCDPISGHTALYWYRQSLGQGLEFLIYFQGNSAPDKSGLPSDRFSAERTGGSVSTLTIQRTQQEDSAVYLCASSSNWGTAYEQYFGPGTRLTVT.

The sample holds many counts of this clonotype. The chain is built from TRBV12-3 or TRBV12-4 and TRBJ2-1; D remains unclear. Trimming stripped 3 bases from V and 9 bases from J, with 6 bases between. The CDR3 covers 11 residues. CDR3 region: CASSFMGEQFF. The CDR3 bases are TGTGCCAGCAGTTTTATGGGTGAGCAGTTCTTC.

There are many counts of this clonotype. The rearrangement links TRBV5-1 to TRBJ2-3; 8 bases are shared with TRBD2. V trimming: 2 bases; J trimming: 2 bases; junction bases outside the gene matches: 4. The CDR3 is 15 residues long. The germline V gene encodes CDR1 SGHRS and CDR2 YFSETQ. CDR3 sequence reads: CASSFDGGATDTQYF. The DNA of the CDR3 is TGCGCCAGCAGCTTTGACGGGGGGGCCACAGATACGCAGTATTTT.

This clonotype was counted many times. The genes are TRBV5-1 and TRBJ2-2, with D tentatively TRBD1 (5 bases). Germline CDR1 SGHRS, CDR2 YFSETQ. Trimming left V 2 bases short and J 4 bases short, with 9 bases between. This CDR3 contains 14 residues. CDR3 coding DNA: TGCGCCAGCAGCTTCCTTCAGGGCACCGGGGAGCTGTTTTTT. The encoded protein is CASSFLQGTGELFF.

Ten or more counts support this clonotype. DNA of the CDR3: TGCAGTGCTAGTACAGCGACAGGGGCCAATCAGCCCCAGCATTTT. Amino acids: CSASTATGANQPQHF. This chain joins TRBV20-1 and TRBJ1-5; 8 nucleotides agree with TRBD1. J gave up 3 bases and V 3 bases, and 7 bases lay outside the gene matches. The CDR3 covers 15 residues. Germline assignment: CDR1 DFQATT and CDR2 SNEGSKA (reference sequence).

This clonotype was picked up a small number of times. This chain links TRBV20-1 with TRBJ1-4; unclear D gene. Germline V gives CDR1 DFQATT, CDR2 SNEGSKA (reference sequence). The CDR3 has 14 residues. Trimming stripped 5 bases from V and 7 bases from J, with 17 bases between. The CDR3 nucleotides are TGCAGTGCTCGCCCTAGGGAGACGGCTGAAAAACTGTTTTTT. Its protein product is CSARPRETAEKLFF.

J is TRBJ2-5 and V is TRBV7-3; TRBD2 matches 7 bases. The CDR3 extends over 14 amino acids. Germline trimming cut 5 bases from V and 2 bases from J; bases unmatched to any gene: 5. The germline V gene has CDR1 SGHTA and CDR2 FQGTGA. The CDR3 region is CASSPSGNQETQYF. Here the CDR3 DNA reads TGTGCCAGCAGCCCAAGCGGGAATCAAGAGACCCAGTACTTC.